Listed here are 5 T cell receptor beta chains from one sample, sequenced in a study of shared clonotypes between healthy human individuals (dated by TCRdb to about 2020). For the CD8 naive samples, CD45RO-negative cells were positively selected for CCR7, yielding a CD45RA+CCR7+ population from which TemRA cells were excluded. The library was prepared using the immunoSEQ multiplex PCR assay. TCRdb's version of the immuneACCESS table is confined to in-frame rearrangements and falls short of the full clone set. An unresolved V gene accounts for under half of the shortfall where checked; the remainder is of unknown origin. Counted in this sample were approximately 2,200,000 clones; more than 85% of them appeared once. 1.5% to 2% of the sample comes from the top ten. The material sequenced was naive CD8+ T cells from PBMCs. What the cell subset or site label conveys for this sample: CD45RA+CCR7+. Source of these receptors: a man between 18 and 29 years old in good health. Some clones in this sample may be carry-over from other donors' samples.

As to this clone: Other DNA sequences in the sample encode the same CDR3. The chain employs TRBV9 and TRBJ2-3; weak D call: TRBD2 (5 bases). The germline V gene encodes CDR1 SGDLS and CDR2 YYNGEE. The CDR3 contains 15 residues. The V gene lost 0 bases and the J gene lost 0 bases, with 8 bases spanning the gap. CDR3 DNA: TGTGCCAGCAGCGTAGAACAGCGGAGCACAGATACGCAGTATTTT. Translated: CASSVEQRSTDTQYF.

The rearrangement links TRBV6-5 to TRBJ2-7, with 9 bases aligning to TRBD2. The junction had 10 bases not matched to a gene; V was cut back by 4 bases and J by 3 bases. Germline V gene data show CDR1 as MNHEY and CDR2 as SVGAGI. The CDR3 is 16 residues long. In DNA form, the CDR3 reads TGTGCCAGCAGTTCCGAAGTAGCGGGAGAGAACTACGAGCAGTACTTC. It specifies CASSSEVAGENYEQYF.

The chain joins TRBV9 to TRBJ2-5, with D possibly matching TRBD1 (6 bases). CDR3 length equals 14 residues. The V end lost 4 bases, the J end lost 5 bases, and 15 bases lay between the germline ends. In germline, CDR1 is SGDLS, CDR2 YYNGEE. CDR3 sequence reads: CASSPHRARETQYF. CDR3 nucleotides: TGTGCCAGCAGCCCACACAGGGCACGGGAGACCCAGTACTTC.

This chain connects TRBV4-3 to TRBJ2-5, with D uncertain. From germline, CDR1 is LGHNA and CDR2 YSLEER. V lost 2 bases and J 2 bases, leaving 12 bases between the germline ends. The CDR3 runs 15 residues. This CDR3 reads CASSQLLSPQETQYF. In nucleotides, the CDR3 is TGCGCCAGCAGCCAACTTTTATCTCCGCAAGAGACCCAGTACTTC.

The chain employs TRBV28 and TRBJ2-7; 8 bases are a match to TRBD2. V lost 7 bases to trimming and J lost 2 bases; unmatched junction nucleotides: 13. This CDR3 spans 16 amino acids. Germline V lookup: CDR1 MDHEN, CDR2 SYDVKM. The CDR3 loop reads CASNPVMGTSPYEQYF. CDR3 sequence (DNA): TGTGCCAGCAATCCTGTGATGGGGACTAGTCCCTACGAGCAGTACTTC.